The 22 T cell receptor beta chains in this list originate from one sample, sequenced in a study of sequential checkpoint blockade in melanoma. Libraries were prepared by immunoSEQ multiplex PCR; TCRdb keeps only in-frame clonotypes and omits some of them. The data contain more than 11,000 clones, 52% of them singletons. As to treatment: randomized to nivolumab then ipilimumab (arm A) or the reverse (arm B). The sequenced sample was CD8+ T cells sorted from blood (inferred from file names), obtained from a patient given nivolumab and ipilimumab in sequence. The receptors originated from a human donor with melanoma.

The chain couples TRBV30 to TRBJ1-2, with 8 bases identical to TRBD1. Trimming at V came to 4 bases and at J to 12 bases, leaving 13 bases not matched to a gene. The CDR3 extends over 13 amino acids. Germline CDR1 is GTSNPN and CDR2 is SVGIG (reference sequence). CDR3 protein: CAWISVTGATHTF. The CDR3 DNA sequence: TGTGCCTGGATCTCGGTGACAGGGGCGACCCACACCTTC.

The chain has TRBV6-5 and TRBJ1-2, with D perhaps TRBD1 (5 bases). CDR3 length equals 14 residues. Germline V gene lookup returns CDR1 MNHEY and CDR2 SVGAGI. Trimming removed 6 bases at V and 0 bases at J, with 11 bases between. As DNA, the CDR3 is TGTGCCAGCAGCGCGACAGATGCTAACTATGGCTACACCTTC. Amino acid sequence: CASSATDANYGYTF.

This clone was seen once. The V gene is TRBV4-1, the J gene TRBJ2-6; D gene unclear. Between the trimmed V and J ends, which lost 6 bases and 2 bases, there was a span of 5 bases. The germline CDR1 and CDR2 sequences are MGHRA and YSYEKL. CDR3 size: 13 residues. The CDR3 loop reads CASSVTGANVLTF. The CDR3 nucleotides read TGCGCCAGCAGTGTTACTGGGGCCAACGTCCTGACTTTC.

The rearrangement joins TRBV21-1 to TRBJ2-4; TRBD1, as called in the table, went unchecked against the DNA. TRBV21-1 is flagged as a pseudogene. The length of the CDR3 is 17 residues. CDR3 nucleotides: TGTGCCAGCAGCAAAGCGCAGGGGACAGCTGACAAAAACATTCAGTACTTC. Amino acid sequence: CASSKAQGTADKNIQYF.

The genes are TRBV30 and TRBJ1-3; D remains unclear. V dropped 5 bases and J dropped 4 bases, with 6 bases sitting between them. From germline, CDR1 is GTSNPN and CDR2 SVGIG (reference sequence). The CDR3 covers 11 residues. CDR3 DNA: TGTGCCTGGGGCTCCGGAAACACCATATATTTT. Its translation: CAWGSGNTIYF.

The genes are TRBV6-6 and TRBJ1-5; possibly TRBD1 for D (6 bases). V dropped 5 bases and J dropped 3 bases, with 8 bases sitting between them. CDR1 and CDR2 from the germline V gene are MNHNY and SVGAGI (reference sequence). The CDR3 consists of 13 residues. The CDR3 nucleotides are TGTGCCAGCAGTGGGGGCCTCAATCAGCCCCAGCATTTT. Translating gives CASSGGLNQPQHF.

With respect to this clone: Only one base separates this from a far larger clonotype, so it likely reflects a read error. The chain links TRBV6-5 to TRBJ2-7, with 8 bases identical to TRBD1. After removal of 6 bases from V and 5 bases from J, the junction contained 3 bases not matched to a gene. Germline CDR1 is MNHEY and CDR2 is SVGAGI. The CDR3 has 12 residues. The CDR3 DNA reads TGTGCCAGCAGCTGGACAGGGAACGAGCAGTACTTC. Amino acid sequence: CASSWTGNEQYF.

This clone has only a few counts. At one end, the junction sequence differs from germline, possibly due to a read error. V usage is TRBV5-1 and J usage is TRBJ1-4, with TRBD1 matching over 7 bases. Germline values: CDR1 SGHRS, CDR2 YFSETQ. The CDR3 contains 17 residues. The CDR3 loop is CASVKQGLEDRLGKTVF. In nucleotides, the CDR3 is TGCGCCAGCGTCAAACAGGGGCTTGAGGATCGGCTCGGTAAAACTGTTTTT.

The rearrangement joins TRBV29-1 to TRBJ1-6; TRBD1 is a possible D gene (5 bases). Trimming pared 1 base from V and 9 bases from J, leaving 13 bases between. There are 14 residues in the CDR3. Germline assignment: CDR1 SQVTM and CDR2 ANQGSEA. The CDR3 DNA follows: TGCAGCGTTGAAGGGTCAGGGTCGGGTTCACCCCTCCACTTT. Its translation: CSVEGSGSGSPLHF. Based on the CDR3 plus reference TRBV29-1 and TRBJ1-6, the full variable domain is SAVISQKPSRDICQRGTSLTIQCQVDSQVTMMFWYRQQPGQSLTLIATANQGSEATYESGFVIDKFPISRPNLTFSTLTVSNMSPEDSSIYLCSVEGSGSGSPLHFGNGTRLTVT.

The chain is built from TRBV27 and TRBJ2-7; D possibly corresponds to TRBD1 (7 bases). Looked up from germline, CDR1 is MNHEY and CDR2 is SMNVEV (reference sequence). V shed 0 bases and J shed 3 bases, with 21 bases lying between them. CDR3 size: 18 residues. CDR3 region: CASSLSSPFRGVGYEQYF. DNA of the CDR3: TGTGCCAGCAGTTTATCGAGTCCTTTCAGGGGGGTCGGCTACGAGCAGTACTTC.

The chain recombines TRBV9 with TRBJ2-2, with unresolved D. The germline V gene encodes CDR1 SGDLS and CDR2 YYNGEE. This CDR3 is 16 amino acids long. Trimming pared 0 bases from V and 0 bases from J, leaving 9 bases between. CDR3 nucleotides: TGTGCCAGCAGCGTAGATGGCAAAACGAACACCGGGGAGCTGTTTTTT. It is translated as CASSVDGKTNTGELFF.

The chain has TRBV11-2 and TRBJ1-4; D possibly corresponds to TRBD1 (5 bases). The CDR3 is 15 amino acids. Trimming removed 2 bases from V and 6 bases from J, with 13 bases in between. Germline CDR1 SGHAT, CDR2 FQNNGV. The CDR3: CASSLSRGPDEKLFF. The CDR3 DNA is TGTGCCAGCAGCTTAAGTAGGGGCCCAGATGAAAAACTGTTTTTT.

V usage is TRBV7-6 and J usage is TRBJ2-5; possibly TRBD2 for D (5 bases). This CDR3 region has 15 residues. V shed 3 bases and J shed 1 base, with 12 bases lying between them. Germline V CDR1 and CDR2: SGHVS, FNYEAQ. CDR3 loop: CASSFAGLPQETQYF. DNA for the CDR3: TGTGCCAGCAGCTTCGCGGGTCTGCCCCAAGAGACCCAGTACTTC.

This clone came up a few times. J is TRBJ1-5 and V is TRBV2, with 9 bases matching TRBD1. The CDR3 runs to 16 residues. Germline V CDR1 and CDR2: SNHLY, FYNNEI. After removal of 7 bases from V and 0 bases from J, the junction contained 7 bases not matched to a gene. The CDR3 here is CASMSGQGYSNQPQHF. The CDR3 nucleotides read TGTGCCAGCATGTCGGGACAGGGCTATAGCAATCAGCCCCAGCATTTT.

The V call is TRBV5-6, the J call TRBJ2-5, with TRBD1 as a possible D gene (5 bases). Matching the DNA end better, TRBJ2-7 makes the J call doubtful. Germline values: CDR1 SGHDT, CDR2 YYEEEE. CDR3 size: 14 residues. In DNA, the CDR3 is TGTGCCAGCAGCTTGGTCGGCAGGGAAGACGAGCAGTACTTC. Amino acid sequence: CASSLVGREDEQYF.

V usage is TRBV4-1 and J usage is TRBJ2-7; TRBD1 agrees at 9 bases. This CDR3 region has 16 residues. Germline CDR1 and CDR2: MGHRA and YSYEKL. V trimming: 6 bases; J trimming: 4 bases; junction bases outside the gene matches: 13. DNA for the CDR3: TGCGCCAGCAGTCCTGGACAGGGGACGTCCGCTTACGAGCAGTACTTC. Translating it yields CASSPGQGTSAYEQYF.

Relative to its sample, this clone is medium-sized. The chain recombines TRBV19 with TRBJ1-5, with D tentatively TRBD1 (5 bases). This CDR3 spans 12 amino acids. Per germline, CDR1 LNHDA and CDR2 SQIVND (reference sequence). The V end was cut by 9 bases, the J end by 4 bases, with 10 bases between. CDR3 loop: CASREGNQPQHF. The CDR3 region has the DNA TGTGCCAGCCGGGAGGGGAATCAGCCCCAGCATTTT.

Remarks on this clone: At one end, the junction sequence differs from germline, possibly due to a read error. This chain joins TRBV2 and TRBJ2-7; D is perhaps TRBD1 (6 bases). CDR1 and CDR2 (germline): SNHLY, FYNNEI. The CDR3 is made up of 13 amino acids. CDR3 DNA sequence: TGTGCCAGCAACTGGGCAGGGGTGGACGAGCGGTACTTC. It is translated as CASNWAGVDERYF.

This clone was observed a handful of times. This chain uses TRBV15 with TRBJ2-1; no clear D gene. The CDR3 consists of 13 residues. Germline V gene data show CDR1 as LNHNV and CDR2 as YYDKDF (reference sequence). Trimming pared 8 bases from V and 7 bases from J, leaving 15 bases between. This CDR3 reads CATGNLRGNEQFF. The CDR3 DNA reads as TGTGCCACCGGTAACCTTAGAGGTAATGAGCAGTTCTTC.

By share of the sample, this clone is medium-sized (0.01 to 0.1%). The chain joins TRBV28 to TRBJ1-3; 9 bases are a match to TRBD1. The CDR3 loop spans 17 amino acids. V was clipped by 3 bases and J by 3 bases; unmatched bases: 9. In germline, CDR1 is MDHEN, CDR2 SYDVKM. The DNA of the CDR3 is TGTGCCAGCAGTTTCAGGACAGGGGTTCCGGATGGAAACACCATATATTTT. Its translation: CASSFRTGVPDGNTIYF.

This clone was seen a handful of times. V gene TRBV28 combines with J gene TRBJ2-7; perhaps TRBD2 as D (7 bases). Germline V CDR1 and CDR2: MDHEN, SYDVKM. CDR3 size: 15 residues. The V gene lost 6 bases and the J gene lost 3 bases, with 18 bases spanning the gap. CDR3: CASSLGRGRNYEQYF. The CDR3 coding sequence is TGTGCCAGCAGCTTGGGGAGGGGGAGGAACTACGAGCAGTACTTC.

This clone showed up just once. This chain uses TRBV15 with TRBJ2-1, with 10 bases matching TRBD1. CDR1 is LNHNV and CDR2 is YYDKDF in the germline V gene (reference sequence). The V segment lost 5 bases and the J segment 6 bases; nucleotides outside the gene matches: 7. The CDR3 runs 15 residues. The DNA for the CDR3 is TGTGCCACCAGCGATAGGACAGGGGGTTTCAATGAGCAGTTCTTC. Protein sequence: CATSDRTGGFNEQFF.